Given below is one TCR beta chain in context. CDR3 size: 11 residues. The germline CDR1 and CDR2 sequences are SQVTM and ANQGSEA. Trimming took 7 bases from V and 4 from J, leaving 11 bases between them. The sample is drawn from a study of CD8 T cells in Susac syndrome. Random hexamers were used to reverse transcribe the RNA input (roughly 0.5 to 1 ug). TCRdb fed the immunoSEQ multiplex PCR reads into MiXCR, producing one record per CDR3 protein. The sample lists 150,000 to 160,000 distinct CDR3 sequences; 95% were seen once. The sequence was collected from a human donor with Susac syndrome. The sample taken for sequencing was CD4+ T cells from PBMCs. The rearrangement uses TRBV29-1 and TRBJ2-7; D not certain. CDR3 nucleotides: TGCAGCGGAAGGGTGCAGTACGAGCAGTACTTC. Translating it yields CSGRVQYEQYF.